These 16 T cell receptor beta chains originate from one sample sequenced in a study of PD-L1 blockade in urothelial cancer. The time point: pretreatment peripheral blood. Sequencing used immunoSEQ multiplex PCR; TCRdb keeps in-frame clones, though not all of them. Of tens of thousands of clones listed, approximately 86% are singletons. The input for sequencing was PBMCs, taken around atezolizumab (anti-PD-L1) treatment. These receptors were collected from a man in his sixties with urothelial cancer.

The table lists this clone with a few counts. V is TRBV5-5 and J is TRBJ1-5, with D possibly matching TRBD1 (6 bases). Deletions cut 1 base from V and 2 bases from J, with 10 bases between. This CDR3 is 15 amino acids long. Germline V gene data show CDR1 as SGHKS and CDR2 as YYEKEE (reference sequence). CDR3 sequence: CASSLTSGGNQPQHF. The CDR3 nucleotides are TGTGCCAGCAGCTTGACCTCAGGGGGCAATCAGCCCCAGCATTTT.

The chain couples TRBV6-1 to TRBJ2-5; 7 bases agree with TRBD1. The CDR3 is 14 residues long. Per germline, CDR1 MNHNS and CDR2 SASEGT. The V gene end was trimmed by 7 bases and the J gene end by 2 bases; junction bases not matched to a gene: 7. Here the CDR3 reads CASTLGTEQETQYF. CDR3 sequence (DNA): TGTGCCAGCACCCTCGGGACAGAACAAGAGACCCAGTACTTC.

The chain has TRBV7-9 and TRBJ2-1; 8 nucleotides agree with TRBD2. V was clipped by 5 bases and J by 7 bases; unmatched bases: 16. CDR1 SEHNR and CDR2 FQNEAQ come from the germline V gene (reference sequence). This CDR3 contains 17 residues. This chain's CDR3 is CASSLVVSREVRNEQFF. CDR3 DNA sequence: TGTGCCAGCAGCCTCGTGGTATCGCGGGAGGTTCGGAATGAGCAGTTCTTC.

The chain is built from TRBV7-2 and TRBJ1-2; 7 nucleotides agree with TRBD1. Unmatched junction bases numbered 11, after V lost 5 bases and J lost 2 bases. Germline lookup yields CDR1 SGHTA and CDR2 FQGNSA. The CDR3 consists of 16 residues. Here the CDR3 DNA reads TGTGCCAGCAGCCGGGGGTTAGGGGGCATGAACTATGGCTACACCTTC. Translating it yields CASSRGLGGMNYGYTF.

The rearrangement uses TRBV20-1 and TRBJ1-5; no clear D gene. Deletions cut 3 bases from V and 11 bases from J, with 11 bases between. The germline V gene has CDR1 DFQATT and CDR2 SNEGSKA (reference sequence). This CDR3 has 11 amino acids. CDR3 in amino acids: CSASLMESQHF. CDR3 DNA sequence: TGCAGTGCTAGCCTTATGGAGTCCCAGCATTTT.

The chain couples TRBV4-2 to TRBJ1-5; the D is unclear. The ends were cut back, 1 base at V and 5 bases at J, with 3 bases in the middle. The CDR3 is made up of 12 amino acids. Germline V CDR1 and CDR2: LGHNA, YNFKEQ. CDR3 nucleotides: TGTGCCAGCAGCCAAGGCGATCAGCCCCAGCATTTT. It is translated as CASSQGDQPQHF.

V and J are TRBV6-6 and TRBJ1-6; the D gene is possibly TRBD1 (6 bases). The CDR3 length is 16 residues. Per germline, CDR1 MNHNY and CDR2 SVGAGI (reference sequence). The V gene lost 5 bases and the J gene lost 6 bases, with 17 bases spanning the gap. DNA for the CDR3: TGTGCCAGCAGTCGGACAGAACAATCAATTAATTCACCCCTCCACTTT. It codes for CASSRTEQSINSPLHF.

J is TRBJ2-2 and V is TRBV19; the match to TRBD2 covers 10 bases. The CDR3 consists of 15 residues. The trim removed 6 bases at V and 5 bases at J, leaving 6 bases unmatched. Germline CDR1 and CDR2: LNHDA and SQIVND (reference sequence). CDR3 residues: CASRSLAGETGELFF. Here the CDR3 DNA reads TGTGCCAGTAGGTCCCTAGCGGGGGAAACCGGGGAGCTGTTTTTT.

This clone was seen only once. Here the CDR3 DNA reads TGTGCCAGCAGGCTACCTACAGGGGACGGCGGGGAGCTGTTTTTT. Translation: CASRLPTGDGGELFF. The chain recombines TRBV28 with TRBJ2-2; 7 bases fit TRBD1. V was pared by 6 bases and J by 7 bases, with 11 bases of the junction left unmatched. The germline CDR1 and CDR2 sequences are MDHEN and SYDVKM. The CDR3 has 15 amino acids.

The chain recombines TRBV7-8 with TRBJ2-7; no definite D call. The CDR3 has 11 amino acids. Deletions cut 5 bases from V and 3 bases from J, with 5 bases between. The germline V gene has CDR1 SGHVS and CDR2 FQNEAQ. The CDR3 coding sequence is TGTGCCAGCAGCCTCAGCTACGAGCAGTACTTC. The encoded protein is CASSLSYEQYF. Complete variable domain (other parts from reference TRBV7-8 and TRBJ2-7): GAGVSQSPRYKVAKRGQDVALRCDPISGHVSLFWYQQALGQGPEFLTYFQNEAQLDKSGLPSDRFFAERPEGSVSTLKIQRTQQEDSAVYLCASSLSYEQYFGPGTRLTVT.

The V gene is TRBV9, the J gene TRBJ1-1, with TRBD1 matching over 8 bases. Germline CDR1 SGDLS, CDR2 YYNGEE. V shed 4 bases, J shed 1 base, and the junction held 3 bases outside the gene matches. The CDR3 runs 14 residues. CDR3 sequence: CASSRGQGNTEAFF. The DNA of the CDR3 is TGTGCCAGCAGCCGAGGACAGGGGAACACTGAAGCTTTCTTT.

The rearrangement links TRBV2 to TRBJ2-3; TRBD2 aligns across 9 bases. CDR1 is SNHLY, CDR2 FYNNEI, per germline. The J segment lost 0 bases and the V segment lost 8 bases, leaving 9 bases of the junction unmatched. This CDR3 comprises 16 residues. The CDR3 sequence is CASEAGGDTSTDTQYF. CDR3 DNA sequence: TGTGCCAGCGAAGCGGGGGGAGACACTAGCACAGATACGCAGTATTTT.

The rearrangement links TRBV5-6 to TRBJ2-3; 10 bases line up with TRBD2. J was trimmed by 1 base and V by 4 bases; bases with no gene match: 6. The CDR3 spans 16 residues. Germline CDR1 SGHDT, CDR2 YYEEEE. CDR3 nucleotides: TGTGCCAGCAGCCCGATAGCGGGGGGACGCACAGATACGCAGTATTTT. Protein product: CASSPIAGGRTDTQYF.

The rearrangement links TRBV14 to TRBJ1-1, with 8 positions matching TRBD1. With V trimmed by 2 bases and J by 1 base, 3 bases remained unmatched. Per the germline V gene, CDR1 is SGHDN and CDR2 is FVKESK. The CDR3 is 15 amino acids. The CDR3 DNA sequence: TGTGCCAGCAGCCAAACGCAGGGGGCGAACACTGAAGCTTTCTTT. It codes for CASSQTQGANTEAFF.

The gene calls are TRBV4-2 and TRBJ2-3; TRBD2 aligns across 12 bases. The CDR3 length is 15 residues. J lost 1 base, V lost 4 bases, and 0 bases had no gene match. Germline V gene data show CDR1 as LGHNA and CDR2 as YNFKEQ. The CDR3 sequence is CASSRTSGGTDTQYF. The CDR3 nucleotides are TGTGCCAGCAGCCGGACTAGCGGGGGCACAGATACGCAGTATTTT.

The CDR3 reads CASSREGGYQETQYF. The CDR3 DNA is TGTGCCAGCAGCCGAGAGGGAGGGTACCAAGAGACCCAGTACTTC. The genes are TRBV7-9 and TRBJ2-5, with TRBD2 matching over 7 bases. CDR3 length equals 15 residues. Germline lookup yields CDR1 SEHNR and CDR2 FQNEAQ (reference sequence). The trim removed 5 bases at V and 0 bases at J, leaving 6 bases unmatched.